The 19 T cell receptor beta chains below were found in one sample sequenced in a study of CD8 T cells in ankylosing spondylitis. TCRdb redid the calling of the 5' RACE reads with MiXCR, one entry per CDR3 protein. The data show 25,000 to 40,000 distinct CDR3 sequences, around 7.2% seen once. What was sequenced was blood, either unsorted or a sorted T cell fraction (not recorded which). The receptors stem from a male donor with ankylosing spondylitis or in good health (not recorded which).

J is TRBJ2-6 and V is TRBV6-1; 7 nucleotides agree with TRBD2. Trimming removed 7 bases from V and 2 bases from J; junction bases left unmatched: 5. From germline, CDR1 is MNHNS and CDR2 SASEGT. The CDR3 has 15 residues. The CDR3 nucleotides read TGTGCCAGCACCCGGGGGGTACCTGGGGCCAACGTCCTGACTTTC. This sequence encodes CASTRGVPGANVLTF.

This clonotype was recorded at least ten times. The chain uses TRBV5-1 and TRBJ2-7; possible D gene TRBD1, 6 bases. CDR3 size: 15 residues. Trimming cost V 0 bases and J 1 base, with 11 bases left between them. Germline V lookup: CDR1 SGHRS, CDR2 YFSETQ. The CDR3 nucleotides are TGCGCCAGCAGCTTGGAGGGACACCGGTCCTACGAGCAGTACTTC. It encodes CASSLEGHRSYEQYF.

This clonotype was recorded at least ten times. The chain has TRBV29-1 and TRBJ2-7; perhaps TRBD1 as D (6 bases). Trimming took off 6 bases at V and 5 bases at J, with 17 bases between the two ends. The germline CDR1 and CDR2 sequences are SQVTM and ANQGSEA. The CDR3 extends over 13 amino acids. CDR3 loop: CSVDPTGYNEQYF. The DNA of the CDR3 is TGCAGCGTCGACCCGACAGGTTACAACGAGCAGTACTTC.

This clonotype was recorded at least ten times. The chain links TRBV5-6 to TRBJ2-5, with 10 positions matching TRBD1. CDR1 is SGHDT and CDR2 is YYEEEE in the germline V gene. The V gene end was trimmed by 0 bases and the J gene end by 0 bases; junction bases not matched to a gene: 5. This CDR3 region has 17 residues. DNA for the CDR3: TGTGCCAGCAGCTTGGGGGACAGGGGCCCAAACCAAGAGACCCAGTACTTC. It translates to CASSLGDRGPNQETQYF.

This clonotype was seen repeatedly, ten times or more. The rearrangement uses TRBV6-2 or TRBV6-3 and TRBJ1-4; D unclear. Trimming shortened V by 7 bases and J by 5 bases, and 14 bases separated the two germline ends. Per germline, CDR1 MNHEY and CDR2 SVGEGT. This CDR3 comprises 14 residues. DNA of the CDR3: TGTGCCAGCATTTCCGGGAATCCGAATGAAAAACTGTTTTTT. Its protein is CASISGNPNEKLFF.

This clonotype was recorded at least ten times. The chain recombines TRBV10-3 with TRBJ2-1; tentatively, D is TRBD1 (6 bases). Germline V CDR1 and CDR2: ENHRY, SYGVKD. V lost 8 bases and J lost 4, with 18 bases in between. The CDR3 has 15 residues. CDR3: CAIQVDRGPYNEQFF. DNA for the CDR3: TGTGCCATCCAAGTGGACAGAGGGCCTTACAATGAGCAGTTCTTC.

By its share, this clonotype is large (0.1 to 1%). CDR3 nucleotide sequence: TGTGCCAGCAGCCAAGGAGGGTACGAGCAGTACTTC. This codes for CASSQGGYEQYF. The J gene is TRBJ2-7, the V gene TRBV4-2, with a possible D match to TRBD2 (5 bases). The V gene's germline CDR1 is LGHNA and CDR2 YNFKEQ. This CDR3 spans 12 amino acids. Deletions cut 1 base from V and 4 bases from J, with 5 bases between.

This clonotype was seen ten or more times. V is TRBV20-1 and J is TRBJ2-7, with D tentatively TRBD1 or TRBD2 (5 bases each). There are 13 residues in the CDR3. Trimming stripped 5 bases from V and 7 bases from J, with 18 bases between. CDR1 DFQATT and CDR2 SNEGSKA come from the germline V gene (reference sequence). The CDR3 sequence: CSAGGPIMGEQYF. The DNA of the CDR3 is TGCAGTGCTGGGGGACCTATTATGGGGGAGCAGTACTTC.

In this sample, this clonotype turned up many times. The genes are TRBV6-4 and TRBJ2-2; D gene ambiguous. CDR1 is MRHNA, CDR2 SNTAGT, per germline. CDR3 size: 10 residues. V was trimmed by 7 bases and J by 5 bases, leaving 2 bases between them. CDR3 coding DNA: TGTGCCAGCATAACCGGGGAGCTGTTTTTT. This translates into CASITGELFF.

This clonotype occurred many times. The chain recombines TRBV20-1 with TRBJ1-3, with D maybe TRBD1 (5 bases). CDR1 is DFQATT and CDR2 is SNEGSKA in the germline V gene (reference sequence). This CDR3 has 15 residues. V was cut by 3 bases and J by 0 bases, with 12 bases left in between. The CDR3 is CSARRRDVSGNTIYF. The DNA of the CDR3 is TGCAGTGCTAGGCGGAGGGACGTCTCTGGAAACACCATATATTTT.

By frequency in the sample, this clonotype is medium-sized. The chain joins TRBV20-1 to TRBJ2-1; TRBD1 is a possible D gene (5 bases). The V gene's germline CDR1 is DFQATT and CDR2 SNEGSKA (reference sequence). CDR3 length equals 15 residues. Trimming removed 5 bases at V and 0 bases at J, with 14 bases between. CDR3 nucleotides: TGCAGTGCTCTCAGACAGTTTAGCTCCTACAATGAGCAGTTCTTC. Translation: CSALRQFSSYNEQFF.

This clonotype was observed many times. The chain uses TRBV3-1 and TRBJ2-2; TRBD2 agrees at 12 bases. The CDR3 is made up of 16 amino acids. Germline assignment: CDR1 LGHDT and CDR2 YNNKEL (reference sequence). V lost 5 bases and J lost 4; bases outside the gene matches: 5. The CDR3 here is CASSTRLAGVTGELFF. DNA for the CDR3: TGTGCCAGCAGCACCCGACTAGCGGGAGTCACCGGGGAGCTGTTTTTT.

In this sample, this clonotype turned up many times. The V call is TRBV12-3 or TRBV12-4, the J call TRBJ2-3; possible D gene TRBD2, 5 bases. The CDR3 consists of 12 residues. Trimming shortened V by 10 bases and J by 3 bases, and 11 bases separated the two germline ends. The CDR3 spells CATSEVTDTQYF. In DNA form, the CDR3 reads TGTGCCACCTCGGAGGTAACAGATACGCAGTATTTT.

Ten or more counts support this clonotype. V is TRBV5-4 and J is TRBJ2-3; 11 bases are a match to TRBD2. The CDR3 is 13 residues long. V gave up 7 bases and J gave up 9 bases; unmatched junction bases: 7. Germline CDR1 reads SGHNT; CDR2 reads YYREEE (reference sequence). CDR3 protein: CASEGLAGGTQYF. The DNA for the CDR3 is TGTGCCAGCGAGGGGCTAGCGGGAGGAACGCAGTATTTT.

This clonotype was counted at least ten times. This chain joins TRBV12-3 or TRBV12-4 and TRBJ2-7; D is unclear. The length of the CDR3 is 14 residues. Trimming removed 3 bases at V and 3 bases at J, with 12 bases between. For the CDR3, the DNA is TGTGCCAGCAGTTTGCGTTGGCCGAGCTACGAGCAGTACTTC. This codes for CASSLRWPSYEQYF.

This clonotype was detected ten times or more. V and J are TRBV27 and TRBJ2-7, with 7 bases aligning to TRBD2. CDR3 length: 15 residues. Per germline, CDR1 MNHEY and CDR2 SMNVEV (reference sequence). Trimming at V came to 8 bases and at J to 0 bases, leaving 10 bases not matched to a gene. The CDR3 reads CASSRASGVSYEQYF. The DNA for the CDR3 is TGTGCCAGCTCCCGGGCTAGCGGAGTCTCCTACGAGCAGTACTTC.

This clonotype was seen many times. The chain links TRBV20-1 to TRBJ2-3; the match to TRBD2 covers 9 bases. The germline gives CDR1 DFQATT, CDR2 SNEGSKA (reference sequence). The CDR3 consists of 15 residues. With V trimmed by 1 base and J by 3 bases, 5 bases remained unmatched. The CDR3 bases are TGCAGTGCTAGAGCGCGGGAGGGCCGAACAGATACGCAGTATTTT. It is translated as CSARAREGRTDTQYF.

This clonotype was found many times. The chain employs TRBV28 and TRBJ2-3; the D gene is possibly TRBD2 (5 bases). The germline gives CDR1 MDHEN, CDR2 SYDVKM. The CDR3 runs 13 residues. The V and J ends lost 2 bases and 4 bases respectively, with 7 bases between them. CDR3 sequence reads: CASSLLEADTQYF. The CDR3, as DNA: TGTGCCAGCAGTTTACTGGAGGCAGATACGCAGTATTTT.

In its sample, this clonotype was seen a few times. The chain carries TRBV7-2 and TRBJ2-1; D may be TRBD1 (5 bases). The CDR3 consists of 15 residues. Between the trimmed V and J ends, which lost 8 bases and 7 bases, there was a span of 21 bases. Per the germline V gene, CDR1 is SGHTA and CDR2 is FQGNSA. The CDR3 DNA follows: TGTGCCAGCTCCCCCAGGGCTAGAATGATGAATGAGCAGTTCTTC. Translating gives CASSPRARMMNEQFF.